This TCR beta chain was captured in a study of graft-versus-host responses after intestinal transplantation (dated by TCRdb to 2020 to 2022). Some background on the complete study: Multivisceral, liver-intestinal, or isolated intestinal transplants were received by the recipients. Every recipient was given anti-thymocyte globulin induction, then maintenance tacrolimus and steroids for about 3 years. Bulk TCR-beta CDR3 sequencing was used to track graft-versus-host and host-versus-graft alloreactive T cell clones in the graft, circulation and bone marrow after intestinal transplantation. To identify alloreactive clones, pre-transplant mixed lymphocyte reaction products were sequenced and then compared with unstimulated pre-transplant donor and recipient T cells. A cohort of more than 20 intestinal transplant recipients, including one retransplant, was enrolled, and a few patients lacking pretransplant specimens were excluded. Donor T cell macrochimerism was defined as a peak of at least 4% donor T cells among recipient peripheral blood mononuclear cells. Samples from a few later patients were sequenced in-house on an Illumina MiSeq with MiXCR processing rather than by the commercial service. The paper's findings and limits, for the study overall: Peak levels of circulating GvH clones were associated with declines in HvG clones early after transplant. The relatively low number and heterogeneity of intestinal transplant patients limited the conclusions. GvH clones were detected in recipient bone marrow, and some appeared earlier in ileal mucosa or blood, consistent with an intestinal mucosal origin. Patients with donor T cell macrochimerism had high GvH to HvG T cell clonal ratios in their allografts.

This clone was observed once. Its antigen is unknown. The input lacks base qualities; no much larger clone sits a single base away. The cysteine opens and the phenylalanine closes a CDR3 of 14 amino acids. The kept DNA is CDR3 alone, 42 bases in frame from the first base. V sheds 2 bases and J sheds 7 bases, leaving 11 bases between their ends. From the germline V gene, CDR1 is MNHEY and CDR2 is SVGAGI. Sample time point, as interpreted from the label and publication: cells obtained before transplantation from donor or recipient. CD3+CD4+ and CD3+CD8+ populations were FACS-sorted from unstimulated pre-transplant donor and recipient cells taken from spleen or lymph nodes. The library was obtained by the immunoSEQ multiplex PCR assay. For most patients, genomic DNA was isolated with the Qiagen DNeasy Blood and Tissue Kit and shipped frozen to Adaptive Biotechnologies for TCR sequencing. High-throughput TCR-beta CDR3 sequencing of genomic DNA from most patients was performed by Adaptive Biotechnologies. In the original analysis: TCR sequencing data were retrieved from Adaptive's ImmunoSEQ software for 15 to 20 patients, whereas a few other patients were processed with MiXCR and VDJtools. To correct CD4 versus CD8 sorting errors, any sequence found in both subsets at a frequency ratio below 5:1 was removed. Because the origin of CDR3 nucleotide sequences shared between donor and recipient could not be assigned, those sequences were removed. To count as alloreactive, a clone needed at least 2-fold expansion over unstimulated cells and a minimum CFSE-low frequency of 0.002% (template counts) or 0.001% (read counts). Mappable clones were those detected in sequenced pre-transplant spleen, lymph node, or MLR CFSE-low populations of the donor or recipient. Cumulative frequency of alloreactive clones was calculated as a percentage of all sequences weighted by copy number. Imported from immuneACCESS, the table was reduced by TCRdb to in-frame sequences with V and J called. These copies leave out some clones; in studies compared against another copy, an unresolved V gene accounts for under half, and the cause of the remainder is not known. V and J calls and clone size are given by that table; D and trimming were obtained from the DNA. Counted in this sample were about 99,000 clones; more than 75% of them appeared once. 0.7% to 0.9% of the sample belongs to the ten largest clones.

This sequence originates from a human donor who received an intestinal transplant. The sequencing used unstimulated CD4+ T cells sorted from spleen or lymph node cells, collected before intestinal transplant. This sequence uses TRBV6-5 and TRBJ1-4, with no D gene named confidently. The CDR3 here reads CASSYVSGREKLFF. The DNA sequence is given as TGTGCCAGCAGTTACGTTAGTGGGCGTGAAAAACTGTTTTTT.